These 23 T cell receptor beta chains were all obtained from the same sample, sequenced in a study of T-cell reconstitution after alpha-beta-depleted transplantation in children. Researchers prepared the TCRbeta library using unique molecular identifiers, the study reports. TCRdb independently ran MiXCR on the PCR reads; one entry per CDR3 protein. The sample holds under 850,000 distinct CDR3 sequences, 13% seen once. The specimen was PBMCs, collected before TCRalphabeta/CD19-depleted stem cell transplant. All receptors derive from a girl aged 2 to 10 with congenital amegakaryocytic thrombocytopenia, due to receive a stem cell transplant.

This clonotype was seen many times. The chain uses TRBV20-1 and TRBJ2-7, with D possibly being TRBD2 (5 bases). CDR1 is DFQATT and CDR2 is SNEGSKA in the germline V gene (reference sequence). V was shortened by 5 bases and J by 2 bases, with 16 bases between the two germline ends. This CDR3 has 14 amino acids. The DNA of the CDR3 is TGCAGTGCTCGTTCGGTAGCGTACGCCTACGAGCAGTACTTC. This gives the protein CSARSVAYAYEQYF.

This clonotype was detected ten times or more. The V and J genes are TRBV7-9 and TRBJ1-4; D is perhaps TRBD1 (5 bases). Germline loops: CDR1 SEHNR, CDR2 FQNEAQ (reference sequence). V gave up 5 bases and J gave up 4 bases, with 11 bases separating them. The CDR3 has 14 residues. CDR3 residues: CASSPDSLNEKLFF. The CDR3 region has the DNA TGTGCCAGCAGCCCCGACAGTCTTAATGAAAAACTGTTTTTT.

This clonotype was counted at least ten times. The chain links TRBV7-6 to TRBJ2-3; a possible D gene is TRBD2 (5 bases). Germline V gene sequence: CDR1 SGHVS, CDR2 FNYEAQ. This CDR3 has 13 residues. V was cut by 1 base and J by 9 bases, with 11 bases left in between. The CDR3 DNA reads as TGTGCCAGCAGCTTAGAAGGGAGCACGACGCAGTATTTT. Its protein product is CASSLEGSTTQYF.

V usage is TRBV5-1 and J usage is TRBJ2-7; 11 nucleotides match TRBD1. The J segment lost 4 bases and the V segment lost 4 bases, leaving 4 bases of the junction unmatched. Germline-derived CDR1 and CDR2 are SGHRS and YFSETQ. This CDR3 contains 14 residues. Here the CDR3 DNA reads TGCGCCAGCAGCGGGGACAGGGGGGGGTACGAGCAGTACTTC. This codes for CASSGDRGGYEQYF.

The sample holds a few counts of this clonotype. V is TRBV7-9 and J is TRBJ2-4, with TRBD2 identical over 11 bases. The CDR3 consists of 16 residues. V was clipped by 2 bases and J by 7 bases; unmatched bases: 7. Germline V gives CDR1 SEHNR, CDR2 FQNEAQ (reference sequence). The CDR3: CASSLLSGRAGNIQYF. In DNA, the CDR3 is TGTGCCAGCAGCTTACTTAGCGGGAGGGCCGGGAACATTCAGTACTTC.

This clonotype showed up just a few times. V and J are TRBV16 and TRBJ1-5; D may be TRBD1 (5 bases). The CDR3 extends over 14 amino acids. V lost 2 bases, J lost 7 bases, and 12 bases lay in between. The germline CDR1 and CDR2 sequences are KGHSY and FQNENV. CDR3 DNA: TGTGCCAGCAGCCAAAAGGCAGGGAGGCAGCCCCAGCATTTT. Translating it yields CASSQKAGRQPQHF.

This clonotype showed up just a few times. The chain links TRBV5-1 to TRBJ2-7, with unresolved D. V was shortened by 0 bases and J by 2 bases, with 9 bases between the two germline ends. The germline CDR1 and CDR2 sequences are SGHRS and YFSETQ. This CDR3 has 14 amino acids. Written as DNA, the CDR3 is TGCGCCAGCAGCTTGGTGGGCAACCCCTACGAGCAGTACTTC. It codes for CASSLVGNPYEQYF. The variable domain in full, completed from reference TRBV5-1 and TRBJ2-7, reads KAGVTQTPRYLIKTRGQQVTLSCSPISGHRSVSWYQQTPGQGLQFLFEYFSETQRNKGNFPGRFSGRQFSNSRSEMNVSTLELGDSALYLCASSLVGNPYEQYFGPGTRLTVT.

This clonotype appeared many times. The gene calls are TRBV12-3 or TRBV12-4 and TRBJ1-1; D not resolved. Trimming shortened V by 8 bases and J by 0 bases, and 16 bases separated the two germline ends. CDR3 length equals 15 residues. CDR3 sequence (DNA): TGTGCCAGCCGTAGGGTCTCGCTCATGAACACTGAAGCTTTCTTT. It is translated as CASRRVSLMNTEAFF.

This clonotype was recorded a few times. The chain carries TRBV5-1 and TRBJ2-2, with D perhaps matching TRBD1 or TRBD2 (5 bases each). CDR3 length: 17 residues. V shed 3 bases and J shed 5 bases, with 20 bases lying between them. Germline V gene sequence: CDR1 SGHRS, CDR2 YFSETQ. CDR3 sequence: CASSSRKTSEGTGELFF. CDR3 DNA: TGCGCCAGCAGCTCACGGAAGACCTCCGAGGGGACCGGGGAGCTGTTTTTT.

The chain couples TRBV12-5 to TRBJ2-7; D is unresolved. The CDR3 covers 14 residues. The germline V gene encodes CDR1 LGHNT and CDR2 FRNRAP. V was cut by 7 bases and J by 4 bases, with 17 bases left in between. CDR3 sequence reads: CASVGPAGLYEQYF. Here the CDR3 DNA reads TGTGCTAGTGTCGGCCCGGCTGGATTATACGAGCAGTACTTC. Drawing the rest from reference TRBV12-5 and TRBJ2-7, the complete variable domain is DARVTQTPRHKVTEMGQEVTMRCQPILGHNTVFWYRQTMMQGLELLAYFRNRAPLDDSGMPKDRFSAEMPDATLATLKIQPSEPRDSAVYFCASVGPAGLYEQYFGPGTRLTVT.

This clonotype was counted at least ten times. The chain combines TRBV29-1 with TRBJ2-7; possible D gene TRBD1, 6 bases. The V end lost 6 bases, the J end lost 0 bases, and 15 bases lay between the germline ends. The CDR3 is 14 amino acids. Germline lookup yields CDR1 SQVTM and CDR2 ANQGSEA. The chain's CDR3 is CSVGRDTHSYEQYF. In nucleotides, the CDR3 is TGCAGCGTCGGAAGGGACACCCACTCCTACGAGCAGTACTTC.

On this clonotype: A much larger clone lies one base from this, so it may be a read error. The rearrangement uses TRBV5-1 and TRBJ2-5; 12 bases match TRBD2. CDR3 size: 14 residues. The germline CDR1 and CDR2 sequences are SGHRS and YFSETQ. CDR3 amino acids: CARSSGRAKETQSF. DNA of the CDR3: TGCGCCAGATCTAGCGGGAGGGCCAAAGAGACCCAGTCCTTC.

J is TRBJ2-5 and V is TRBV7-7; 10 positions agree with TRBD2. V was pared by 4 bases and J by 4 bases, with 9 bases of the junction left unmatched. Germline V CDR1 and CDR2: SSHAT, FNYEAQ (reference sequence). The CDR3 is made up of 16 amino acids. Written as DNA, the CDR3 is TGTGCCAGCAGCTCTGTCCTAGCGGGAGCCGGAGAGACCCAGTACTTC. Protein: CASSSVLAGAGETQYF.

There are many counts of this clonotype. The V call is TRBV11-2, the J call TRBJ2-1; D unclear. Germline CDR1 is SGHAT and CDR2 is FQNNGV. Trimming stripped 1 base from V and 6 bases from J, with 7 bases between. The CDR3 runs to 13 residues. The CDR3 sequence: CASSLVFPNEQFF. The CDR3 DNA reads as TGTGCCAGCAGCTTAGTCTTCCCCAATGAGCAGTTCTTC.

In this sample, this clonotype turned up a few times. The rearrangement joins TRBV12-3 or TRBV12-4 to TRBJ1-6, with D possibly being TRBD1 (6 bases). The CDR3 sequence is 14 residues long. V was trimmed by 2 bases and J by 6 bases, leaving 8 bases between them. The CDR3 loop reads CASSLQGINSPLHF. As DNA, the CDR3 is TGTGCCAGCAGTTTACAGGGGATTAATTCACCCCTCCACTTT.

The sample holds many counts of this clonotype. CDR3 sequence: CASSRPHTDTQYF. The CDR3 DNA reads as TGTGCCAGCAGCCGGCCCCACACAGATACGCAGTATTTT. The V and J genes are TRBV27 and TRBJ2-3, with D uncertain. V was trimmed by 6 bases and J by 2 bases, leaving 9 bases between them. Germline V gene lookup returns CDR1 MNHEY and CDR2 SMNVEV (reference sequence). The CDR3 length is 13 residues.

This clonotype occurred once. A much larger clone is a single base away; this may be a read error. The V and J genes are TRBV9 and TRBJ2-1; 13 nucleotides match TRBD2. The germline CDR1 and CDR2 sequences are SGDLS and YYNGEE. This CDR3 comprises 16 residues. The CDR3 region has the DNA TGTGCCAGCGGGACTAGCGGGACCAATCTCTACATTGAGCAGTTCTTC. As protein: CASGTSGTNLYIEQFF.

This clonotype came up many times. The chain links TRBV20-1 to TRBJ2-7, with D unresolved. This CDR3 has 12 residues. The ends were cut back, 5 bases at V and 4 bases at J, with 12 bases in the middle. Germline CDR1 reads DFQATT; CDR2 reads SNEGSKA (reference sequence). CDR3 residues: CSASNTRYEQYF. The CDR3 DNA reads TGCAGTGCTTCAAATACACGTTACGAGCAGTACTTC.

The chain combines TRBV7-9 with TRBJ1-4; maybe TRBD1 (6 bases). Per germline, CDR1 SEHNR and CDR2 FQNEAQ (reference sequence). V lost 6 bases, J lost 8 bases, and 19 bases lay in between. The CDR3 is made up of 15 amino acids. DNA of the CDR3: TGTGCCAGCAGTCCTGAAGAAATGAGGGGGGAAAAACTGTTTTTT. This codes for CASSPEEMRGEKLFF.

This clonotype has ten or more counts. J is TRBJ1-5 and V is TRBV6-5, with D unclear. The CDR3 has 14 amino acids. Germline loops: CDR1 MNHEY, CDR2 SVGAGI. Trimming removed 8 bases from V and 5 bases from J, with 16 bases in between. CDR3 sequence: CASLVVPRDQPQHF. The DNA of the CDR3 is TGTGCCAGCCTCGTGGTACCCCGGGATCAGCCCCAGCATTTT.

This clonotype has a count of ten or more. This may come from a read error, since a much larger clone is one base off. CDR3 in DNA: TGTGCCAGCGGCCAAGAGACCCAGTACTTC. Its translation: CASGQETQYF. The chain combines TRBV7-8 with TRBJ2-5; D gene uncertain. The CDR3 is 10 amino acids. Between the trimmed V and J ends, which lost 8 bases and 1 base, there was a span of 2 bases. Germline V lookup: CDR1 SGHVS, CDR2 FQNEAQ.

The gene calls are TRBV10-3 and TRBJ2-5; TRBD2 aligns across 14 bases. Germline CDR1 is ENHRY and CDR2 is SYGVKD. The CDR3 totals 20 residues. Trimming took 0 bases from V and 5 from J; bases not matched to a gene: 14. The CDR3 loop is CAISESGGGTSGSPKETQYF. CDR3 DNA sequence: TGTGCCATCAGTGAGTCCGGCGGGGGGACTAGCGGGAGTCCGAAGGAGACCCAGTACTTC.

The chain couples TRBV7-3 to TRBJ2-5; D gene uncertain. This CDR3 contains 14 residues. Germline V gene data show CDR1 as SGHTA and CDR2 as FQGTGA. V lost 2 bases to trimming and J lost 5 bases, with 12 bases between them. This chain's CDR3 is CASSLGVIGETQYF. As DNA, the CDR3 is TGTGCCAGCAGCTTAGGAGTAATCGGGGAGACCCAGTACTTC. Full variable domain (remainder filled in from reference TRBV7-3 and TRBJ2-5): GAGVSQTPSNKVTEKGKYVELRCDPISGHTALYWYRQSLGQGPEFLIYFQGTGAADDSGLPNDRFFAVRPEGSVSTLKIQRTERGDSAVYLCASSLGVIGETQYFGPGTRLLVL.